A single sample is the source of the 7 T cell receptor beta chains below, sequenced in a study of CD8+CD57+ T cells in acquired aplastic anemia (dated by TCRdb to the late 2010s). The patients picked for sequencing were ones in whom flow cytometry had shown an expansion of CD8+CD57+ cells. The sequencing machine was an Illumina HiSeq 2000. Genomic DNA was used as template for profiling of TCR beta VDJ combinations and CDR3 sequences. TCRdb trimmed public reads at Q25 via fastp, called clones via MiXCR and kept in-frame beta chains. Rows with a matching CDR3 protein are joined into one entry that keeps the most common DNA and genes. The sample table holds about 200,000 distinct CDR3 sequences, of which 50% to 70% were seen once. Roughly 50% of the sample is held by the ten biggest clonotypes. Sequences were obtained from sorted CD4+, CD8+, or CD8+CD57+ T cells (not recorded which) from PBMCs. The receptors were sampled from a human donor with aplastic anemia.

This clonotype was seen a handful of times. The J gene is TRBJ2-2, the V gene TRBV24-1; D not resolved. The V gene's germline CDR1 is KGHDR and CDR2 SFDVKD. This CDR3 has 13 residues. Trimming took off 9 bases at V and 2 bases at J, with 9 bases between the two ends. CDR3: CATSAGNTGELFF. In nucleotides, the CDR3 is TGTGCCACCTCCGCCGGAAACACCGGGGAGCTGTTTTTT.

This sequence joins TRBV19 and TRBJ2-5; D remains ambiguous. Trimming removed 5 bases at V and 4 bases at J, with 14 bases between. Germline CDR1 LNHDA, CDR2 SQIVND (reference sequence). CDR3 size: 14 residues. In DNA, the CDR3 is TGTGCCAGTAGTCCCTCTACGTACGGAGAGACCCAGTACTTC. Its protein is CASSPSTYGETQYF.

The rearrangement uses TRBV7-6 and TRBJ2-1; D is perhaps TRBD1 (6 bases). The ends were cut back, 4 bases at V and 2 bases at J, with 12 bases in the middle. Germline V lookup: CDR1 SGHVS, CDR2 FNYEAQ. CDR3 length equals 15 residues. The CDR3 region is CASSSGQRTYNEQFF. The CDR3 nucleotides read TGTGCCAGCAGCTCAGGACAGCGGACCTACAATGAGCAGTTCTTC.

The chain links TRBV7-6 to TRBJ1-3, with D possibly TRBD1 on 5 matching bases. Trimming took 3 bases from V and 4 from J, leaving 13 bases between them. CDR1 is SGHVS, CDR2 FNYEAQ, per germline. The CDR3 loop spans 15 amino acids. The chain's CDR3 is CASSFAGVGGNTIYF. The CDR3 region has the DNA TGTGCCAGCAGCTTTGCGGGGGTAGGAGGAAACACCATATATTTT.

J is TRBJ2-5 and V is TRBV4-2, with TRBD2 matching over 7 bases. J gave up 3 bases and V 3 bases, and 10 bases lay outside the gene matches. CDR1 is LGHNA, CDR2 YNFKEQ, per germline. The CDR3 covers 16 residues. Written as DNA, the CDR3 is TGTGCCAGCAGCCAGCGGAAAGGGGCGGGGGAAGAGACCCAGTACTTC. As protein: CASSQRKGAGEETQYF.

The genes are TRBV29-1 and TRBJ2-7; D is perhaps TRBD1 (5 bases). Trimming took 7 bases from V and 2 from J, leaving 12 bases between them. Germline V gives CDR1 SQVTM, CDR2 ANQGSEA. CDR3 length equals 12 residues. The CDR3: CSALTAPYEQYF. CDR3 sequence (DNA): TGCAGCGCTCTGACAGCGCCCTACGAGCAGTACTTC.

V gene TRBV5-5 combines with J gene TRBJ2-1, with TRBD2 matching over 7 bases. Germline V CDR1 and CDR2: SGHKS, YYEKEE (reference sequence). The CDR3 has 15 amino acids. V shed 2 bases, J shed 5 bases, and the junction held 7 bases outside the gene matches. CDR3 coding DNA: TGTGCCAGCAGCTTTTATTGGGGAGGGGACAATGAGCAGTTCTTC. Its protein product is CASSFYWGGDNEQFF.